These 16 T cell receptor beta chains came from one sample sequenced in a study of cytomegalovirus exposure and HLA in healthy donors. TCRdb keeps only in-frame clones here, not all; method: immunoSEQ multiplex PCR. The table has 190,000 or so clones, about 86% seen once. The sample taken for sequencing was PBMCs. The receptors come from a woman under 30 in good health and CMV-seropositive.

This chain links TRBV19 with TRBJ1-4; D is uncertain. Between the trimmed V and J ends, which lost 4 bases and 4 bases, there was a span of 16 bases. The CDR3 contains 16 residues. Germline values: CDR1 LNHDA, CDR2 SQIVND (reference sequence). In DNA, the CDR3 is TGTGCCAGTAGTACTGGAGGTAGAGGGATTAATGAAAAACTGTTTTTT. Amino acids: CASSTGGRGINEKLFF.

This chain connects TRBV11-2 to TRBJ2-5; the match to TRBD2 covers 9 bases. The CDR3 is 16 residues long. The V and J ends lost 4 bases and 0 bases, in that order; junction bases with no gene match: 6. CDR1 is SGHAT and CDR2 is FQNNGV in the germline V gene. The CDR3 sequence: CASSSLAGENQETQYF. CDR3 coding DNA: TGTGCCAGCAGCTCCTTAGCGGGGGAGAACCAAGAGACCCAGTACTTC. The full variable domain, rest sourced from reference TRBV11-2 and TRBJ2-5, is EAGVAQSPRYKIIEKRQSVAFWCNPISGHATLYWYQQILGQGPKLLIQFQNNGVVDDSQLPKDRFSAERLKGVDSTLKIQPAKLEDSAVYLCASSSLAGENQETQYFGPGTRLLVL.

The chain combines TRBV5-1 with TRBJ2-7, with TRBD1 matching 9 bases. The ends lost 4 bases at V and 2 bases at J; junction bases unmatched: 7. Germline V lookup: CDR1 SGHRS, CDR2 YFSETQ. The CDR3 sequence is 15 residues long. The CDR3 protein is CASSITGGQTYEQYF. CDR3 sequence (DNA): TGCGCCAGCAGCATAACAGGGGGCCAAACCTACGAGCAGTACTTC.

V is TRBV10-3 and J is TRBJ2-7; the D gene is possibly TRBD1 (6 bases). This CDR3 comprises 11 residues. Trimming removed 8 bases from V and 6 bases from J, with 11 bases in between. Germline values: CDR1 ENHRY, CDR2 SYGVKD. Here the CDR3 reads CAIVGGGEQYF. CDR3 sequence (DNA): TGTGCCATCGTAGGGGGTGGCGAGCAGTACTTC.

This chain links TRBV18 with TRBJ1-1; D unresolved. The CDR3 length is 17 residues. Germline CDR1 KGHSH, CDR2 LQKENI. Trimming removed 3 bases at V and 1 base at J, with 18 bases between. In DNA, the CDR3 is TGTGCCAGCTCACCGGAGATATTGGGTGGTAGGAACACTGAAGCTTTCTTT. Protein: CASSPEILGGRNTEAFF. The full variable domain, completed using reference TRBV18 and TRBJ1-1, is NAGVMQNPRHLVRRRGQEARLRCSPMKGHSHVYWYRQLPEEGLKFMVYLQKENIIDESGMPKERFSAEFPKEGPSILRIQQVVRGDSAAYFCASSPEILGGRNTEAFFGQGTRLTVV.

The V gene is TRBV4-1, the J gene TRBJ2-5; tentatively, D is TRBD1 (6 bases). V lost 3 bases, J lost 4 bases, and 15 bases lay in between. The CDR3 spans 15 residues. Germline-derived CDR1 and CDR2 are MGHRA and YSYEKL. The CDR3 DNA reads as TGCGCCAGCAGCCATCGCGAGGGGGATCTAGAGACCCAGTACTTC. It specifies CASSHREGDLETQYF.

The CDR3 sequence is CASLNYVRDNFYEQYF. In nucleotides, the CDR3 is TGTGCCAGCCTTAACTATGTCCGGGACAATTTCTACGAGCAGTACTTC. The chain combines TRBV5-6 with TRBJ2-7, with D possibly matching TRBD1 (6 bases). The CDR3 has 16 residues. Germline V gives CDR1 SGHDT, CDR2 YYEEEE. Between the trimmed V and J ends, which lost 7 bases and 3 bases, there was a span of 23 bases. Looking up the rest from reference TRBV5-6 and TRBJ2-7 gives the full variable domain: DAGVTQSPTHLIKTRGQQVTLRCSPKSGHDTVSWYQQALGQGPQFIFQYYEEEERQRGNFPDRFSGHQFPNYSSELNVNALLLGDSALYLCASLNYVRDNFYEQYFGPGTRLTVT.

The J gene is TRBJ1-4, the V gene TRBV27, with a tentative D call TRBD1 (6 bases). Germline values: CDR1 MNHEY, CDR2 SMNVEV (reference sequence). V was pared by 5 bases and J by 5 bases, with 15 bases between. CDR3 size: 15 residues. The CDR3 region is CASSDGGQGNEKLFF. In nucleotides, the CDR3 is TGTGCCAGCAGTGACGGTGGGCAGGGGAATGAAAAACTGTTTTTT.

The chain is built from TRBV2 and TRBJ1-2; 7 nucleotides line up with TRBD1. V dropped 2 bases and J dropped 4; count of bases not matched to a gene: 4. In germline, CDR1 is SNHLY, CDR2 FYNNEI. This CDR3 is 14 amino acids long. CDR3 loop: CASSEWTGAYGYTF. In DNA form, the CDR3 reads TGTGCCAGCAGTGAATGGACAGGCGCCTATGGCTACACCTTC. The variable domain in full, with the rest retrieved from reference TRBV2 and TRBJ1-2, is EPEVTQTPSHQVTQMGQEVILRCVPISNHLYFYWYRQILGQKVEFLVSFYNNEISEKSEIFDDQFSVERPDGSNFTLKIRSTKLEDSAMYFCASSEWTGAYGYTFGSGTRLTVV.

The chain couples TRBV5-1 to TRBJ1-2; 7 bases agree with TRBD1. CDR3 length: 11 residues. Germline V lookup: CDR1 SGHRS, CDR2 YFSETQ. The trim removed 6 bases at V and 7 bases at J, leaving 3 bases unmatched. The DNA of the CDR3 is TGCGCCAGCACAGGGGGAGGTGGCTACACCTTC. Translation: CASTGGGGYTF.

This chain connects TRBV27 to TRBJ2-7; 7 bases are shared with TRBD1. Per germline, CDR1 MNHEY and CDR2 SMNVEV (reference sequence). This CDR3 has 14 residues. V shed 3 bases, J shed 3 bases, and the junction held 5 bases outside the gene matches. The CDR3 loop reads CASSLTGSIYEQYF. The DNA of the CDR3 is TGTGCCAGCAGTTTGACAGGGTCCATCTACGAGCAGTACTTC.

The chain joins TRBV13 to TRBJ1-1; 8 positions match TRBD1. The CDR3 totals 14 residues. The germline CDR1 and CDR2 sequences are PRHDT and FYEKMQ (reference sequence). Germline trimming cut 5 bases from V and 4 bases from J; bases unmatched to any gene: 6. The CDR3 bases are TGTGCCAGCAGCAAACAGGGGGGGAGCACTGAAGCTTTCTTT. This encodes CASSKQGGSTEAFF.

The V gene is TRBV4-3, the J gene TRBJ1-6; tentative D call: TRBD1 (5 bases). Trimming shortened V by 4 bases and J by 7 bases, and 14 bases separated the two germline ends. CDR3 length: 15 residues. Germline V gene sequence: CDR1 LGHNA, CDR2 YSLEER. The CDR3, as DNA: TGCGCCAGCAGCCTAGTCGTTGGGGGGAATTCACCCCTCCACTTT. It specifies CASSLVVGGNSPLHF.

The V call is TRBV2, the J call TRBJ2-1, with 8 nucleotides matching TRBD1. The germline CDR1 and CDR2 sequences are SNHLY and FYNNEI. CDR3 length equals 15 residues. With 1 base clipped from V and 8 bases from J, the junction kept 7 bases outside the gene matches. The CDR3 spells CASSEVYRGSDEQFF. The DNA for the CDR3 is TGTGCCAGCAGTGAAGTTTACAGGGGGAGCGATGAGCAGTTCTTC.

The V and J genes are TRBV29-1 and TRBJ2-1; TRBD1 matches at 9 bases. The CDR3 loop spans 16 amino acids. J was trimmed by 4 bases and V by 4 bases; bases with no gene match: 11. The V gene's germline CDR1 is SQVTM and CDR2 ANQGSEA. The CDR3, as DNA: TGCAGCGTTGCCCCTCTCCGGGACAGGGATTACAATGAGCAGTTCTTC. Translation: CSVAPLRDRDYNEQFF.

The chain is built from TRBV5-1 and TRBJ2-3; D uncertain. This CDR3 has 18 residues. Germline V lookup: CDR1 SGHRS, CDR2 YFSETQ. Trimming left V 0 bases short and J 0 bases short, with 17 bases between. CDR3: CASSLAALAAESTDTQYF. As DNA, the CDR3 is TGCGCCAGCAGCTTGGCCGCGCTTGCGGCGGAGAGCACAGATACGCAGTATTTT.